Each of the 13 T cell receptor beta chains below was sequenced from the same sample in a study of T cell responses to AZD1222 COVID-19 vaccine (dated by TCRdb to the early 2020s). Receptor libraries were prepared by the immunoSEQ multiplex PCR assay. TCRdb provides this immuneACCESS table in a form limited to in-frame rearrangements. Some clones are lacking; in checked studies, under half of them reflect an unresolved V gene, and why the rest are absent is not known. The sample data list 130,000 or so clones, and roughly nine tenths of these were observed just once. The leading ten clones occupy 9.5% of the sample. The time point label, read with the paper, signifies: about 28 days (+/-7) after the second vaccine dose. Sequenced here: peripheral blood, sampled 28 days after the second AZD1222 dose. The source of these receptors is an adult who received the AZD1222 COVID-19 vaccine.

The chain is built from TRBV6-5 and TRBJ1-4; D unclear. Trimming removed 5 bases from V and 8 bases from J, with 15 bases in between. The CDR3 has 14 residues. Germline lookup yields CDR1 MNHEY and CDR2 SVGAGI. CDR3 amino acids: CASSRKALVEKLFF. The CDR3 bases are TGTGCCAGCAGTCGGAAAGCCCTGGTGGAAAAACTGTTTTTT.

The chain joins TRBV10-3 to TRBJ1-1; 9 bases agree with TRBD1. The J segment lost 1 base and the V segment lost 9 bases, leaving 6 bases of the junction unmatched. The CDR3 extends over 14 amino acids. Germline V gene lookup returns CDR1 ENHRY and CDR2 SYGVKD. The CDR3: CAIVQGAANTEAFF. The CDR3 coding sequence is TGTGCCATTGTACAGGGGGCAGCGAACACTGAAGCTTTCTTT.

The chain uses TRBV4-3 and TRBJ1-4; tentative D call: TRBD1 (6 bases). The CDR3 is made up of 17 amino acids. Germline V lookup: CDR1 LGHNA, CDR2 YSLEER. V was clipped by 0 bases and J by 6 bases, with 17 bases between them. As DNA, the CDR3 is TGCGCCAGCAGCCAAGATCCGCAAGGGGGGGCGGATGAAAAACTGTTTTTT. Translation gives CASSQDPQGGADEKLFF.

The V gene is TRBV2, the J gene TRBJ1-2; D is ambiguous. CDR1 SNHLY and CDR2 FYNNEI come from the germline V gene. Between the trimmed V and J ends, which lost 3 bases and 4 bases, there was a span of 12 bases. The CDR3 sequence is 14 residues long. The CDR3 sequence: CASSERANSYGYTF. Written as DNA, the CDR3 is TGTGCCAGCAGTGAGAGAGCCAACAGCTATGGCTACACCTTC.

The chain recombines TRBV19 with TRBJ1-2, with 9 bases aligning to TRBD1. Germline loops: CDR1 LNHDA, CDR2 SQIVND (reference sequence). The CDR3 runs to 14 residues. J was trimmed by 2 bases and V by 5 bases; bases with no gene match: 3. This CDR3 is CASSQTGGNYGYTF. The CDR3 region has the DNA TGTGCCAGTAGTCAGACAGGGGGAAACTATGGCTACACCTTC.

The chain links TRBV5-3 to TRBJ1-1; D unclear. TRBV5-3 is an open reading frame whose function is uncertain. V lost 1 base, J lost 5 bases, and 6 bases lay in between. CDR3 length: 12 residues. CDR3 sequence: CARSLPWTEAFF. In DNA, the CDR3 is TGTGCCAGAAGCTTGCCCTGGACTGAAGCTTTCTTT.

The chain carries TRBV10-3 and TRBJ2-4; D gene ambiguous. Germline loops: CDR1 ENHRY, CDR2 SYGVKD. V dropped 3 bases and J dropped 0 bases, with 12 bases sitting between them. This CDR3 comprises 16 residues. CDR3 nucleotide sequence: TGTGCCATCAGTGACCCTCCGGGCTTAGCCAAAAACATTCAGTACTTC. Amino acids: CAISDPPGLAKNIQYF.

This clone was seen a single time. The gene calls are TRBV4-2 and TRBJ2-5; the D gene is possibly TRBD1 (6 bases). Germline CDR1 LGHNA, CDR2 YNFKEQ. The V end lost 4 bases, the J end lost 3 bases, and 15 bases lay between the germline ends. This CDR3 is built from 15 residues. Written as DNA, the CDR3 is TGTGCCAGCAGCCCCTCAGGGGTGCGGGAAGAGACCCAGTACTTC. Protein product: CASSPSGVREETQYF.

The chain uses TRBV7-7 and TRBJ2-1; 7 bases fit TRBD2. The ends lost 1 base at V and 5 bases at J; junction bases unmatched: 2. CDR1 and CDR2 from the germline V gene are SSHAT and FNYEAQ (reference sequence). This CDR3 contains 14 residues. This CDR3 reads CASSLGRGNNEQFF. The DNA of the CDR3 is TGTGCCAGCAGCTTAGGGCGGGGGAACAATGAGCAGTTCTTC.

The chain couples TRBV6-5 to TRBJ2-5; D remains unclear. This CDR3 region has 13 residues. Germline V lookup: CDR1 MNHEY, CDR2 SVGAGI. Trimming removed 7 bases at V and 3 bases at J, with 12 bases between. The CDR3 nucleotides are TGTGCCAGCAACCCCGGGTGGAAAGAGACCCAGTACTTC. It encodes CASNPGWKETQYF.

V and J are TRBV7-8 and TRBJ1-2; 10 bases map to TRBD1. The CDR3 covers 17 residues. Germline CDR1 SGHVS, CDR2 FQNEAQ. V lost 4 bases and J lost 2; bases outside the gene matches: 10. The CDR3 sequence is CASSSYFGTGVNYGYTF. The CDR3 bases are TGTGCCAGCAGCTCTTATTTTGGGACAGGGGTAAACTATGGCTACACCTTC.

V is TRBV5-1 and J is TRBJ1-5; 8 nucleotides align to TRBD1. V dropped 4 bases and J dropped 5; count of bases not matched to a gene: 5. CDR1 is SGHRS, CDR2 YFSETQ, per germline. The CDR3 extends over 14 amino acids. The CDR3 nucleotides are TGCGCCAGCAGCCAGGGGGCTCGGGATCAGCCCCAGCATTTT. It specifies CASSQGARDQPQHF.

This clone was seen just once. The chain recombines TRBV27 with TRBJ2-7; TRBD2 matches 7 bases. There are 14 residues in the CDR3. The V gene end was trimmed by 3 bases and the J gene end by 5 bases; junction bases not matched to a gene: 7. CDR1 MNHEY and CDR2 SMNVEV come from the germline V gene (reference sequence). The CDR3 coding sequence is TGTGCCAGCAGTTTGGCGGGAGTGGTGCACGAGCAGTACTTC. Its protein is CASSLAGVVHEQYF.